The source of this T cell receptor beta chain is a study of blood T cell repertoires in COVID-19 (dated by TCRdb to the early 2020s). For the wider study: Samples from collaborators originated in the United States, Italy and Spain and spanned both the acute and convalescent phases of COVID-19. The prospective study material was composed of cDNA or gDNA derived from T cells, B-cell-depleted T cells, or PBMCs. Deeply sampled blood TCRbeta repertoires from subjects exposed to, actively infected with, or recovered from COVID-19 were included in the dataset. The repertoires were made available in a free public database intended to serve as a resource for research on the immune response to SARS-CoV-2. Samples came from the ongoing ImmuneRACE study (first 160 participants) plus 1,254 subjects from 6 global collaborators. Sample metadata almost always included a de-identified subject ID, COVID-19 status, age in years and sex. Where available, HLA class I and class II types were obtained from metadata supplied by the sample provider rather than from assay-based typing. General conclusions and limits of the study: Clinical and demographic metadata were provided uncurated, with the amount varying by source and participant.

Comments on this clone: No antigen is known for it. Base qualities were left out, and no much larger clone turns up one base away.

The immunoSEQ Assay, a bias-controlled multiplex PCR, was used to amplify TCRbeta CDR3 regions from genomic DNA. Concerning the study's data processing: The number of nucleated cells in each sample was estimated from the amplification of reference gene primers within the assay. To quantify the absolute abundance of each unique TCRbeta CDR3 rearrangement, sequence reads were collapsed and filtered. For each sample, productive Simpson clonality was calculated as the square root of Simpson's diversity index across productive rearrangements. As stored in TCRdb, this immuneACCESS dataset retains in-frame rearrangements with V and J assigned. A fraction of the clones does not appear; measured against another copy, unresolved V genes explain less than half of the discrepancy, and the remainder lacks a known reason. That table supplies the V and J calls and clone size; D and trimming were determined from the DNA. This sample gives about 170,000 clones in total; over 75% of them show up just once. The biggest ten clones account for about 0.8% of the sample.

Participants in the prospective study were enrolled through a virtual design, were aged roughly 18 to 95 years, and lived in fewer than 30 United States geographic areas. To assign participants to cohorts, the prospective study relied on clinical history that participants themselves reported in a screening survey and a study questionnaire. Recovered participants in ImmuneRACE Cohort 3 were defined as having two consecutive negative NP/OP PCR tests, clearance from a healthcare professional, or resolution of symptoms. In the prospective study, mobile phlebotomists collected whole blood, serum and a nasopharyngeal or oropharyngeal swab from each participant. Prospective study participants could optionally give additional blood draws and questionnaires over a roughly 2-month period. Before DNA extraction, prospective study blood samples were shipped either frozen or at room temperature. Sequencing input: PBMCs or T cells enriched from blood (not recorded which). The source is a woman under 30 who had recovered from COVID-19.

The CDR3: CASSEGQLPGNTIYF. The nucleotide sequence reads TGTGCCAGCAGCGAAGGACAGTTACCAGGAAACACCATATATTTT. This sequence uses TRBV5-4 and TRBJ1-3, and perhaps TRBD1 as D gene, on 6 matching bases. The trim is 4 bases for V and 4 bases for J, with a gap of 15 bases between the germline ends. The germline V gene (reference sequence) supplies CDR1 SGHNT and CDR2 YYREEE. The CDR3 runs 15 amino acids, cysteine and phenylalanine included. The DNA shown is the 45-base CDR3, in frame from base 1.